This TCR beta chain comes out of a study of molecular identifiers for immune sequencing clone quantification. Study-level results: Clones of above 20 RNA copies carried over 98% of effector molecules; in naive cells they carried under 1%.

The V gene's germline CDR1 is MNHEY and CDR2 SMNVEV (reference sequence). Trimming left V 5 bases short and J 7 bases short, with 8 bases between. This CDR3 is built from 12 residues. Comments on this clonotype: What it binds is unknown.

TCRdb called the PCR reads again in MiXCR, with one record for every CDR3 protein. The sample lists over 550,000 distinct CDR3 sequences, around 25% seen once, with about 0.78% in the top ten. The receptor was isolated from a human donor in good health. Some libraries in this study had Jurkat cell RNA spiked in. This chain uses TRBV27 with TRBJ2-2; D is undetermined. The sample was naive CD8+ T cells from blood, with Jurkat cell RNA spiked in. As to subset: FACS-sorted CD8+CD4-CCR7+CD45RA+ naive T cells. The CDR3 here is CASSPAYGELFF. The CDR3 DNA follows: TGTGCCAGCAGTCCCGCTTACGGGGAGCTGTTTTTT.